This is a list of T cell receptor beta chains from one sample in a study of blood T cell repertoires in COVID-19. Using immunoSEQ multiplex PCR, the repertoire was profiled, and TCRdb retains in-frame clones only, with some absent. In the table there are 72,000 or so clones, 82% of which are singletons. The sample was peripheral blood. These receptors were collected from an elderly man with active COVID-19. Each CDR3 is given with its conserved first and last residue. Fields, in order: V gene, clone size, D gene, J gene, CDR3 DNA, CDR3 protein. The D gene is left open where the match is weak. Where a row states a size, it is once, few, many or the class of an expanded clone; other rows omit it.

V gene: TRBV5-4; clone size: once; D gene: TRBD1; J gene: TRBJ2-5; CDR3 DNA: TGTGCCAGCAGCGGGGGGACAGGGGGTTTTGAGACCCAGTACTTC; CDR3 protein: CASSGGTGGFETQYF
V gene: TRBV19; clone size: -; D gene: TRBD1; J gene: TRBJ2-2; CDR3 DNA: TGTGCCAGTAGTGACCAGGGGGCGAACACCGGGGAGCTGTTTTTT; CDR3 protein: CASSDQGANTGELFF
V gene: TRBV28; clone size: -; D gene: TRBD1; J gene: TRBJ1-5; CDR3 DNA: TGTGCCAGCAGGCCGACCGGGACAGGGAATCAGCCCCAGCATTTT; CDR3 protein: CASRPTGTGNQPQHF
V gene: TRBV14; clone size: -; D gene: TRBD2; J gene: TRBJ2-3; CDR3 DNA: TGTGCCAGCAGCCCGGGAGGAGCTACGCAGTATTTT; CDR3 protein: CASSPGGATQYF
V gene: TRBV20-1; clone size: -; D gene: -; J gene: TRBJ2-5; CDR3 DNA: TGCAGTGCTAGTCGGGGAAGAGAGACCCAGTACTTC; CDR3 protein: CSASRGRETQYF
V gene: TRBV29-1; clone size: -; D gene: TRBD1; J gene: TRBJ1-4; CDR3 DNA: TGCAGCGCGAGGGGGCCTATGACAGGGGTAAATGAAAAACTGTTTTTT; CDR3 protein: CSARGPMTGVNEKLFF
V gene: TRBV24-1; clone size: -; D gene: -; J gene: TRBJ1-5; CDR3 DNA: TGTGCCACCAGTGGCGACACCCACAATCAGCCCCAGCATTTT; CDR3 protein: CATSGDTHNQPQHF
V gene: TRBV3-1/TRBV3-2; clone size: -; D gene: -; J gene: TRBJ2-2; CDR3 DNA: TGTGCCAGCAGCCCTAGTTCGATCGGGGAGCTGTTTTTT; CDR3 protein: CASSPSSIGELFF
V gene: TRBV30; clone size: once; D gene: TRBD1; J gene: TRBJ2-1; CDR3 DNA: TGTGCCTGGAAACGAGGGACAGGTCTTTGGGAGCAGTTCTTC; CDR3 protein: CAWKRGTGLWEQFF
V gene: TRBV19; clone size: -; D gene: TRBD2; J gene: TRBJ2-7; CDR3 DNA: TGTGCCAGTAGTGAGAGCGGGAGACGGGGTAGGGACGAGCAGTACTTC; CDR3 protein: CASSESGRRGRDEQYF
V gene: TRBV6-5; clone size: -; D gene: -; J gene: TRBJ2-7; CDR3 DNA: TGTGCCAGCGGGCCGGTTGTAAGCTACGAGCAGTACTTC; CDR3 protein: CASGPVVSYEQYF
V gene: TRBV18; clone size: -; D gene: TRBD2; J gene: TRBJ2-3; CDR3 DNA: TGTGCCAGCTCACCTAGCGGGAGGAACACAGATACGCAGTATTTT; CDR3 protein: CASSPSGRNTDTQYF
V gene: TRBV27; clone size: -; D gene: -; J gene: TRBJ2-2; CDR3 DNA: TGTGCCAGCAGTCCCGGGACAAGAAACACCGGGGAGCTGTTTTTT; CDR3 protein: CASSPGTRNTGELFF
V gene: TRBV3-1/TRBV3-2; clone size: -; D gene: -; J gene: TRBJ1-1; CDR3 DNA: TGTGCCAGCAGCCAAGGCGGCGACACTGAAGCTTTCTTT; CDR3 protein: CASSQGGDTEAFF
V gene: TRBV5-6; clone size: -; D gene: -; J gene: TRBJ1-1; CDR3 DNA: TGTGCCAGCAGCCGGGGTAATGAAGCTTTCTTT; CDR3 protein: CASSRGNEAFF
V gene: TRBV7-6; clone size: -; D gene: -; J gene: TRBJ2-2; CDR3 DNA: TGTGCCAGCAGCTTTCGTACCGGGGAGCTGTTTTTT; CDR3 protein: CASSFRTGELFF
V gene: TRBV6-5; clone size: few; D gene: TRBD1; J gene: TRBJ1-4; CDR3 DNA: TGTGCCAGCAGCCGACAGGGCTTTGGTAATGAAAAACTGTTTTTT; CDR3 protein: CASSRQGFGNEKLFF
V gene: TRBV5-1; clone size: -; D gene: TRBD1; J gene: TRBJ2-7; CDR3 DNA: TGCGCCAGCAGCTTGAGGGGACAGGCTGTCTACGAGCAGTACTTC; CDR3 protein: CASSLRGQAVYEQYF
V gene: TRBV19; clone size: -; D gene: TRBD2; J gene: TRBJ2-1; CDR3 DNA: TGTGCCAGCGCGGGACTAGCGGGAAATGAGCAGTTCTTC; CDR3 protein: CASAGLAGNEQFF
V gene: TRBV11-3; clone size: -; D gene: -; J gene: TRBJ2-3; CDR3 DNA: TGTGCCAGCAGCTTAGTCCAGGGTACGCAGTATTTT; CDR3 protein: CASSLVQGTQYF
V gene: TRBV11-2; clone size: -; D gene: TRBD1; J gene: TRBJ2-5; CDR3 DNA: TGTGCCAGCAGCTTAACGTTACAGGGGGGAGGAGAGACCCAGTACTTC; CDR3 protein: CASSLTLQGGGETQYF
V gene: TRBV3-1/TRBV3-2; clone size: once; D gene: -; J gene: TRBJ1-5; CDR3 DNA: TGTGCCAGCAGCCAAGATCTTAACAATCAGCCCCAGCATTTT; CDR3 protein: CASSQDLNNQPQHF
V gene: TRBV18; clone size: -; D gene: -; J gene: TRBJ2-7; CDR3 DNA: TGTGCCAGCTCACAAAACGGAGCCTACGAGCAGTACTTC; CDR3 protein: CASSQNGAYEQYF
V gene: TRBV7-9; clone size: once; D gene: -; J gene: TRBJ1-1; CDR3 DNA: TGTGCCAGCAGCTTAGGGTCGGAGGTGGGAGCTTTCTTT; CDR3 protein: CASSLGSEVGAFF
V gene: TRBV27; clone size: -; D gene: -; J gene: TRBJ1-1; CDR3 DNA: TGTGCCAGCAGTTTATTCGCGGGAGAAGCTTTCTTT; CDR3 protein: CASSLFAGEAFF
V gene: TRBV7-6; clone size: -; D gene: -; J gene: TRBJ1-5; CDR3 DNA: TGTGCCAGCAGCCTAAACGGTGGGGCTCGTCAGCCCCAGCATTTT; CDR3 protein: CASSLNGGARQPQHF
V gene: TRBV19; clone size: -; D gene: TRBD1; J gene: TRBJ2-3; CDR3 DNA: TGTGCCAGTAGTATAGGGGGACAGTCCACAGATACGCAGTATTTT; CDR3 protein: CASSIGGQSTDTQYF
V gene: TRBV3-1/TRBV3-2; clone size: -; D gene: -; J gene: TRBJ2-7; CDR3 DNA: TGTGCCAGCAGTTACAATTACTACGAGCAGTACTTC; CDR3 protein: CASSYNYYEQYF
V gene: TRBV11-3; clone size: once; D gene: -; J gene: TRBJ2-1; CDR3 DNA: TGTGCCAGCAGCTTAGGGGGAAGCGGCTCCTACAATGAGCAGTTCTTC; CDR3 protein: CASSLGGSGSYNEQFF
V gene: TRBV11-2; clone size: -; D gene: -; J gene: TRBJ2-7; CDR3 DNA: TGTGCCAGCAGCTTAGGGCGGGGCCTCGATTACGAGCAGTACTTC; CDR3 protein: CASSLGRGLDYEQYF
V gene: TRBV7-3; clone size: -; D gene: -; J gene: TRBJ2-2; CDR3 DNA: TGTGCCAGCAGCTTAACCTCAGGCACCGGGGAGCTGTTTTTT; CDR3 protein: CASSLTSGTGELFF
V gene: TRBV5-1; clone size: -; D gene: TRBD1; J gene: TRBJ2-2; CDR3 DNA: TGCGCCAGCAGCCCCGGACAGGGGCAAGATCCTGGGGAGCTGTTTTTT; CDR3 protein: CASSPGQGQDPGELFF
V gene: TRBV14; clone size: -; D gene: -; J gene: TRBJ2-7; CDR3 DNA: TGTGCCAGCAGCCAAGATGAGGCGATACCTTACGAGCAGTACTTC; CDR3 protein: CASSQDEAIPYEQYF
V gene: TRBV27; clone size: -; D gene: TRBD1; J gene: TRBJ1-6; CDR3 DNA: TGTGCCAGCAGGGGACAGGGGCCAAATTCACCCCTCCACTTT; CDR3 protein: CASRGQGPNSPLHF
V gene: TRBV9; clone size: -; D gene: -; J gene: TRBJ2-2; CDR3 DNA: TGTGCCAGCAGCGTATACGGGTCGAACACCGGGGAGCTGTTTTTT; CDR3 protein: CASSVYGSNTGELFF
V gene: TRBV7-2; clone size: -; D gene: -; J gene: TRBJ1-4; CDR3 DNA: TGTGCCAGCAGCTTAGCAATGACAGATGAAAAACTGTTTTTT; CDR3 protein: CASSLAMTDEKLFF
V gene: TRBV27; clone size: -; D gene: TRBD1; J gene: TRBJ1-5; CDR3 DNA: TGTGCCAGCAGTCCCAAACCTCCTCAGGGGGCGGTCAATCAGCCCCAGCATTTT; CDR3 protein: CASSPKPPQGAVNQPQHF
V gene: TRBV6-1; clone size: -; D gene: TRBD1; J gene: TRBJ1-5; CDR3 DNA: TGTGCCAGCAGTGAAGCTGACACAGGGGTTCAGCCCCAGCATTTT; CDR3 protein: CASSEADTGVQPQHF
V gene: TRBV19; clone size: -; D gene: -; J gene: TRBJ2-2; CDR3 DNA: TGTGCCAGCAGACAGGCCCCCGGGGAGCTGTTTTTT; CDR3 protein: CASRQAPGELFF
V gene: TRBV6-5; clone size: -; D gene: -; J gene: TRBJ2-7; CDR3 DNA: TGTGCCAGCAGTTCCGGGGTCTTAAGCTCCTACGAGCAGTACTTC; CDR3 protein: CASSSGVLSSYEQYF
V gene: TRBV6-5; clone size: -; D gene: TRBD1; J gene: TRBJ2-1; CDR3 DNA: TGTGCCAGCAGCCTAGACAGGGGGAACAATGAGCAGTTCTTC; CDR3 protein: CASSLDRGNNEQFF
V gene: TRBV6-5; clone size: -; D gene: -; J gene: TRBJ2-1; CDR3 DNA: TGTGCCAGTACTAGGGAGCCTCCGGGTAACAATGAGCAGTTCTTC; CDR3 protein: CASTREPPGNNEQFF
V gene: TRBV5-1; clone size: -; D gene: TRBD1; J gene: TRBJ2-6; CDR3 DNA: TGCGCCAGCAGCCCGGGACAGGGGGCTTATGGGGCCAACGTCCTGACTTTC; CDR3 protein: CASSPGQGAYGANVLTF
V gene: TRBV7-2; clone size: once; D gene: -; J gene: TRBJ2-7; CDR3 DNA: TGTGCCAGCAGCCCATGGGGGGCGGGGGCCTACGAGCAGTACTTC; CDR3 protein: CASSPWGAGAYEQYF
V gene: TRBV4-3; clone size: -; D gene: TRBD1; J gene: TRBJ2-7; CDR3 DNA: TGCGCCAGCAGCCAAGAATACTTAGTTTGGCAGGGGGCGGGCGAGCAGTACTTC; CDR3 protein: CASSQEYLVWQGAGEQYF